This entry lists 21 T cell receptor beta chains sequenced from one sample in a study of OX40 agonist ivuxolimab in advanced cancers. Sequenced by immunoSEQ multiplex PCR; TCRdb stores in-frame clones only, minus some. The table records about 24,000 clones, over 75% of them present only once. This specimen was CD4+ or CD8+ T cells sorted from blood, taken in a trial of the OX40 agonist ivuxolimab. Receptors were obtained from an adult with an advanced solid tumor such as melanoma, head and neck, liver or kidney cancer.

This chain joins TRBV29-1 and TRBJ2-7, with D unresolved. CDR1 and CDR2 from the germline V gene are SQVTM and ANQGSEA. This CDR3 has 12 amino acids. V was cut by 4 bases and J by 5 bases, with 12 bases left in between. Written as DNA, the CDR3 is TGCAGCGTTGCTGGACCCGTCGACGAGCAGTACTTC. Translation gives CSVAGPVDEQYF.

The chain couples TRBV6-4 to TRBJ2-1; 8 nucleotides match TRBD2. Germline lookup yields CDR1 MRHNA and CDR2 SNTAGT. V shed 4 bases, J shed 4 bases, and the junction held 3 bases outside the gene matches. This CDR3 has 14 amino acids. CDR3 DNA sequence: TGTGCCAGCAGTGTGTTAGCGGGGTACAATGAGCAGTTCTTC. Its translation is CASSVLAGYNEQFF.

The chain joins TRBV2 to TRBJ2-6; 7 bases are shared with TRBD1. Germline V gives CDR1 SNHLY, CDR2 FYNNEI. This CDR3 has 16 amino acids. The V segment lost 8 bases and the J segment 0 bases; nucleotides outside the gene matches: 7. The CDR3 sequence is CASVTGARSGANVLTF. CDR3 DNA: TGTGCCAGCGTCACAGGGGCCCGCTCTGGGGCCAACGTCCTGACTTTC. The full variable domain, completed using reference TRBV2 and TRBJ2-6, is EPEVTQTPSHQVTQMGQEVILRCVPISNHLYFYWYRQILGQKVEFLVSFYNNEISEKSEIFDDQFSVERPDGSNFTLKIRSTKLEDSAMYFCASVTGARSGANVLTFGAGSRLTVL.

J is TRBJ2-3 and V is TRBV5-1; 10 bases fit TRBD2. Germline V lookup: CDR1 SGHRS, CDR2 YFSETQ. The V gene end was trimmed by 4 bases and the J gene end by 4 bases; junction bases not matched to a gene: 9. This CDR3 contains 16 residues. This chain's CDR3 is CASSTVSGRASDTQYF. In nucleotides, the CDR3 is TGCGCCAGCAGCACCGTCAGCGGGAGGGCCTCAGATACGCAGTATTTT.

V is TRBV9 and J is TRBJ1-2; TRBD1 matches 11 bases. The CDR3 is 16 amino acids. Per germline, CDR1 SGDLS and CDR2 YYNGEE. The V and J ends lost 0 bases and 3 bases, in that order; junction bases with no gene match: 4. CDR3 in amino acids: CASSVEGQGADYGYTF. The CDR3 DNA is TGTGCCAGCAGCGTAGAAGGACAGGGGGCGGACTATGGCTACACCTTC.

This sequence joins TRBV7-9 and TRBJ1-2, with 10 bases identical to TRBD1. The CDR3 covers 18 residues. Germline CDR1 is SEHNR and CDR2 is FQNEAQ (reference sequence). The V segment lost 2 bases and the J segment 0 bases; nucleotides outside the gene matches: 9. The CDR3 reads CASSLRTGGLLANYGYTF. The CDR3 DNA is TGTGCCAGCAGCTTAAGGACAGGGGGACTACTAGCTAACTATGGCTACACCTTC.

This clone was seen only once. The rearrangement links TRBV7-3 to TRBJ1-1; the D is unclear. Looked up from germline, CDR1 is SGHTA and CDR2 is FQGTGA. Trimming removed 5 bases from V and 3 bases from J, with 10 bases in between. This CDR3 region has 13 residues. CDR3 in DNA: TGTGCCAGCAGCGCACGCGATGACACTGAAGCTTTCTTT. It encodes CASSARDDTEAFF.

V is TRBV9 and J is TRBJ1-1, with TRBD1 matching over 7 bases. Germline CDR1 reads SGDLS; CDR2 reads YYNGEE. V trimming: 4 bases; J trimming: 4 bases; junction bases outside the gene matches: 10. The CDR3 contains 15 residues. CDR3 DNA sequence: TGTGCCAGCAGCCAAGACCGACAGGGCCGCACTGAAGCTTTCTTT. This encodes CASSQDRQGRTEAFF.

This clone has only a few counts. The CDR3 reads CASSENRAAGNTIYF. In DNA, the CDR3 is TGTGCCAGCAGTGAGAACCGGGCTGCTGGAAACACCATATATTTT. This sequence joins TRBV6-1 and TRBJ1-3, with D unresolved. CDR3 size: 15 residues. Germline assignment: CDR1 MNHNS and CDR2 SASEGT. V gave up 3 bases and J gave up 2 bases, with 11 bases separating them.

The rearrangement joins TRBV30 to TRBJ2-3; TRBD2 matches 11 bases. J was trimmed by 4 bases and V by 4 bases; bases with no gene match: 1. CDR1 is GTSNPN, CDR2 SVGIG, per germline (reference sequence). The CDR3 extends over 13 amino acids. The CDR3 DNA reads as TGTGCCTGGATAGCGGGAGGGGCAGATACGCAGTATTTT. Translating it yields CAWIAGGADTQYF. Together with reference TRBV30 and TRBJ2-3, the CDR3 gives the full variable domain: SQTIHQWPATLVQPVGSPLSLECTVEGTSNPNLYWYRQAAGRGLQLLFYSVGIGQISSEVPQNLSASRPQDRQFILSSKKLLLSDSGFYLCAWIAGGADTQYFGPGTRLTVL.

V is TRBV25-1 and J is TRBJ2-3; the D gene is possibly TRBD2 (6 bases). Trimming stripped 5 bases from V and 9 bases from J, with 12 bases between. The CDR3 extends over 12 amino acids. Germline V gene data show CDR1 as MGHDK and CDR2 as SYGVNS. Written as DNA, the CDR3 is TGTGCCAGCAGTCAGACTAGTCGAACGCAGTATTTT. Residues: CASSQTSRTQYF.

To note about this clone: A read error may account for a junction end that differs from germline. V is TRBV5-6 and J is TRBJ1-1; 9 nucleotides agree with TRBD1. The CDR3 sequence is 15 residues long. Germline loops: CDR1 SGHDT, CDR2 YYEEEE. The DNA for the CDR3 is TGTGCCAGCAGCCGAGACCCCACAGGGGGCACTGAAGCCTTCTTT. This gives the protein CASSRDPTGGTEAFF.

The CDR3 here is CSVRLGDRALGEQYF. CDR3 nucleotide sequence: TGCAGCGTCCGACTGGGGGACAGAGCCCTTGGGGAGCAGTACTTC. The rearrangement links TRBV29-1 to TRBJ2-5, with 7 bases aligning to TRBD1. CDR3 length equals 15 residues. Germline CDR1 reads SQVTM; CDR2 reads ANQGSEA. Trimming at V came to 6 bases and at J to 11 bases, leaving 21 bases not matched to a gene.

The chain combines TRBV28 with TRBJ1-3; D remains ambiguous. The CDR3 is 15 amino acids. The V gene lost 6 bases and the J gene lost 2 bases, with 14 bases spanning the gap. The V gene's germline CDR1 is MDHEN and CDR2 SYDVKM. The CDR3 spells CASSPGLVPGNTIYF. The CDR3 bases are TGTGCCAGCAGCCCAGGACTAGTCCCTGGAAACACCATATATTTT.

DNA of the CDR3: TGCAGCGTTTCTCAGGGGGTAGCCACTGAAGCTTTCTTT. Protein sequence: CSVSQGVATEAFF. The chain recombines TRBV29-1 with TRBJ1-1, with 7 nucleotides matching TRBD1. The V gene's germline CDR1 is SQVTM and CDR2 ANQGSEA. The length of the CDR3 is 13 residues. V was clipped by 5 bases and J by 4 bases; unmatched bases: 7. The whole variable domain, remainder taken from reference TRBV29-1 and TRBJ1-1, is SAVISQKPSRDICQRGTSLTIQCQVDSQVTMMFWYRQQPGQSLTLIATANQGSEATYESGFVIDKFPISRPNLTFSTLTVSNMSPEDSSIYLCSVSQGVATEAFFGQGTRLTVV.

CDR3 DNA: TGTGCCAGCAGCCCTGCTGACTATCCCGCCTCCTACAATGAGCAGTTCTTC. Translated, it gives CASSPADYPASYNEQFF. The chain couples TRBV4-2 to TRBJ2-1, with D perhaps TRBD2 (5 bases). The CDR3 extends over 17 amino acids. V was shortened by 4 bases and J by 0 bases, with 16 bases between the two germline ends. CDR1 LGHNA and CDR2 YNFKEQ come from the germline V gene.

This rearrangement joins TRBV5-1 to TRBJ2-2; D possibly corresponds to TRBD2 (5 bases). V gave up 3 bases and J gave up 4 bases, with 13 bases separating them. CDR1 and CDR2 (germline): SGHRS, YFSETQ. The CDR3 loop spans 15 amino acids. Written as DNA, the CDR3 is TGCGCCAGCAGCTACGTGGGAGAGGTCACCGGGGAGCTGTTTTTT. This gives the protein CASSYVGEVTGELFF.

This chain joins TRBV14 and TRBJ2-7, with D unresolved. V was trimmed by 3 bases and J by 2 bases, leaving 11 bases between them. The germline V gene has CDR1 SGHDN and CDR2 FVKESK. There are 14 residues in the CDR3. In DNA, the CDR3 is TGTGCCAGCAGCCAGTGGGTCGGTACCTACGAGCAGTACTTC. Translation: CASSQWVGTYEQYF. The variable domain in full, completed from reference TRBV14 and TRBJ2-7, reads EAGVTQFPSHSVIEKGQTVTLRCDPISGHDNLYWYRRVMGKEIKFLLHFVKESKQDESGMPNNRFLAERTGGTYSTLKVQPAELEDSGVYFCASSQWVGTYEQYFGPGTRLTVT.

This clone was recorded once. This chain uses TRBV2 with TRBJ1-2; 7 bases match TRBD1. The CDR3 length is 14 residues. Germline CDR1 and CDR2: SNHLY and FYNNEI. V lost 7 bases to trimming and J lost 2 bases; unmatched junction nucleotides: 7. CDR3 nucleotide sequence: TGTGCCAGCATGGCATGGGACAGCAACTATGGCTACACCTTC. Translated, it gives CASMAWDSNYGYTF.

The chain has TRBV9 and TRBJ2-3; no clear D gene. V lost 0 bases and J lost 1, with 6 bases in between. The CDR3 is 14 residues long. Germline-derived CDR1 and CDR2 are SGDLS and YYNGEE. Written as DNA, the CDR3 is TGTGCCAGCAGCGTAGCTGAGGGCACAGATACGCAGTATTTT. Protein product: CASSVAEGTDTQYF. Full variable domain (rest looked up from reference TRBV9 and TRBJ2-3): DSGVTQTPKHLITATGQRVTLRCSPRSGDLSVYWYQQSLDQGLQFLIQYYNGEERAKGNILERFSAQQFPDLHSELNLSSLELGDSALYFCASSVAEGTDTQYFGPGTRLTVL.

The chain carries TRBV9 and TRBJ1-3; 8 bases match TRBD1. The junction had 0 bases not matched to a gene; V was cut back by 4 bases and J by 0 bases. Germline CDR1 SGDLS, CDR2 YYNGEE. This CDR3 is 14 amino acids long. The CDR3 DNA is TGTGCCAGCAGCACAGGGGGCTCTGGAAACACCATATATTTT. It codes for CASSTGGSGNTIYF.